This section outlines one T cell receptor (beta chain) sequence together with its context. These data are taken from a study of CD8+ T cells in alopecia areata. V lost 4 bases, J lost 4 bases, and 7 bases stayed unmatched. Per the germline V gene, CDR1 is SQVTM and CDR2 is ANQGSEA. This CDR3 has 14 residues. It was cDNA, reverse transcribed from extracted RNA, that served as the sequencing template. Profiling relied on immunoSEQ multiplex PCR, and the TCRdb table lists in-frame clones only, not all of them. The data contain under 150,000 clones, 60% to 65% of them singletons. The sample's treatment: oral pan-JAK inhibitor, 5-10 mg twice daily.

The chain joins TRBV29-1 to TRBJ2-5, with TRBD2 identical over 9 bases. The specimen comprised CD4+ T cells sorted from blood, sampled at week 4, from a patient treated with tofacitinib. The clonotype comes from a human donor with alopecia areata. The CDR3 nucleotides are TGCAGCGTTGTCGGTAGCGGGAGCACAGAGACCCAGTACTTC. Protein sequence: CSVVGSGSTETQYF.